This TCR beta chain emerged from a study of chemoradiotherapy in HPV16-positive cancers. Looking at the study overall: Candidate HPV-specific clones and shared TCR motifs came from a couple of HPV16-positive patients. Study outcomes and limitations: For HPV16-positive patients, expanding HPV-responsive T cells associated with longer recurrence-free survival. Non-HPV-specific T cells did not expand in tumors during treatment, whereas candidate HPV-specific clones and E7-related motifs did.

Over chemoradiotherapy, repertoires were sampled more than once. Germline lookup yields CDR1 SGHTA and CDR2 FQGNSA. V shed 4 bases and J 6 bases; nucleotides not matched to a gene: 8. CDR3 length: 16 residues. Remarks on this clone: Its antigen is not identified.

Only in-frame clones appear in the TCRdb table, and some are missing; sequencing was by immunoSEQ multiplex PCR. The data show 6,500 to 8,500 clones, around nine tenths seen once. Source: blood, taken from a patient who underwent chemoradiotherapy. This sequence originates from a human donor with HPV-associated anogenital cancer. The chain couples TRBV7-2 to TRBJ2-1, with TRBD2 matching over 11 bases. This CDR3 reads CASSSQSLAGGNEQFF. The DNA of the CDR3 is TGTGCCAGCAGCTCCCAGAGTCTAGCGGGGGGCAATGAGCAGTTCTTC.